The source of this TCR beta chain is a study of graft-versus-host responses after intestinal transplantation. At the level of the study: Each recipient received a multivisceral, liver-intestinal, or isolated intestinal graft. All recipients got anti-thymocyte globulin induction, then tacrolimus and steroids for approximately 3 years.

Points from the study as a whole: GvH clones were identified in recipient marrow, with some first appearing in ileum or blood.

Sequencing was performed with immunoSEQ multiplex PCR; in TCRdb, only in-frame clones are kept and a portion is missing. The table shows more than 60,000 clones, with about nine tenths occurring only once. The length of the CDR3 is 15 residues. Between the trimmed V and J ends, which lost 1 base and 1 base, there was a span of 11 bases. Germline lookup yields CDR1 MNHNS and CDR2 SASEGT. Details on this clone: Its antigen remains unknown.

This receptor was obtained from a human donor who received an intestinal transplant. This specimen was unstimulated CD8+ T cells sorted from spleen or lymph node cells, taken before intestinal transplant. The gene calls are TRBV6-1 and TRBJ2-7; D might be TRBD1 (5 bases). The CDR3 is CASSEGQPYSYEQYF. The CDR3 coding sequence is TGTGCCAGCAGTGAAGGACAGCCCTATTCCTACGAGCAGTACTTC.